This TCR beta chain was obtained from a study of T cells after yellow fever vaccination. The table lists this clonotype with a few counts. Its cognate antigen is unknown. In germline, CDR1 is SGHTA, CDR2 FQGTGA. This CDR3 comprises 13 residues. Deletions cut 3 bases from V and 7 bases from J, with 11 bases between. In making TCR cDNA, 5'RACE template switching added a universal primer site and UMIs to it. From the 5' RACE reads, TCRdb called clonotypes with MiXCR, one entry per CDR3 protein. This sample has about 340,000 distinct CDR3 sequences, with approximately 3.9% found just once. General study results and limits: Detected again after the booster were most primary-vaccination clones, at 95% to 98% CD4 and around 91% CD8.

The sequencing here drew on PBMCs, taken 5 days after the yellow fever booster vaccination. The rearrangement joins TRBV7-3 to TRBJ2-3, with unresolved D. This clonotype was obtained from a man aged 18 to 35 who received the YFV17D yellow fever vaccine. As DNA, the CDR3 is TGTGCCAGCAGCTTCGACCGAGATTATACGCAGTATTTT. This sequence encodes CASSFDRDYTQYF.